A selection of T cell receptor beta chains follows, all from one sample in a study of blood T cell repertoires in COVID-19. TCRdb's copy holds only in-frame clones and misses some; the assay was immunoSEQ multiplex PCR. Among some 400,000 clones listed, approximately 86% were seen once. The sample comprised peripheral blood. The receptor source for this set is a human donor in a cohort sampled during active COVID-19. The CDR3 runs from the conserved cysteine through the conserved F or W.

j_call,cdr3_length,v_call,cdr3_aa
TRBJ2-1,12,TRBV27,CASSSGLAEQFF
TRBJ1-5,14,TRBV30,CAWSVRGYNQPQHF
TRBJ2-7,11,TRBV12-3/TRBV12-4,CASGGVYEQYF
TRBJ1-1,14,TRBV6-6,CASSYSRANTEAFF
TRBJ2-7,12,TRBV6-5,CASSSQGYEQYF
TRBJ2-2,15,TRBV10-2,CASKLAGGPPGELFF
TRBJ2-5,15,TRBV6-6,CASSYSREGRETQYF
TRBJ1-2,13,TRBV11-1,CASSAGGGYGYTF
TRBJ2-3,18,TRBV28,CASSSQTYRRSKADTQYF
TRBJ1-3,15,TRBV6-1,CASSEYGRAGNTIYF
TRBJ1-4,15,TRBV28,CASSLRTGPNEKLFF
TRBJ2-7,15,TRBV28,CASSSRTSGIYEQYF